This TCR beta chain was captured by sequencing in a study of shared clonotypes between healthy human individuals. Germline CDR1 SGHVS, CDR2 FQNEAQ. This CDR3 comprises 15 residues. Trimming took 1 base from V and 0 from J, leaving 9 bases between them. The study's findings and limits: Generally, estimated richness proved larger in naive subsets than it did in memory subsets.

It was CD45RO-negative cells, positively selected for CCR7, that made up naive CD8 cells, with terminally differentiated effector memory CD45RA+ cells excluded. This clone has only one observation. The antigen is unknown. The authors ran the assay at deep level. Here immunoSEQ multiplex PCR was the method, and the copy in TCRdb shows in-frame clones only, minus some. Of about 2.2 million clones listed, around 93% were seen once; the top ten hold roughly 1.7%. The sample consisted of naive CD8+ T cells from PBMCs. The receptor's source is a man between 18 and 35 years old in good health. Some clones in this sample may be carry-over from other donors' samples. This sequence joins TRBV7-8 and TRBJ1-1; D ambiguous. This chain's CDR3 is CASSLDTDLNTEAFF. The CDR3 DNA reads as TGTGCCAGCAGCTTAGACACAGACCTGAACACTGAAGCTTTCTTT.